This TCR beta chain was captured by sequencing in a study of shared clonotypes between healthy human individuals. CD45RO negativity and positive selection for CCR7 defined naive CD8 cells, a population that excluded terminally differentiated effector memory CD45RA+ cells. This CDR3 region has 16 residues. V was cut by 5 bases and J by 5 bases, with 19 bases left in between. Germline V gene lookup returns CDR1 MNHEY and CDR2 SMNVEV (reference sequence). Deep-level running was used for the assay. Produced via immunoSEQ multiplex PCR; TCRdb's table is partial and in-frame only. Of around 640,000 clones listed, about 96% are singletons.

The V call is TRBV27, the J call TRBJ1-5, with TRBD1 as a possible D gene (6 bases). Sequencing was performed on naive CD8+ T cells sorted from blood. This sequence was found in a young woman in good health. DNA for the CDR3: TGTGCCAGCAGTCATTTACCTACAGGGAGTCATCAGCCCCAGCATTTT. This translates into CASSHLPTGSHQPQHF.